Described below is a single T cell receptor (beta chain) sequence and its context. Its antigen is not yet known. Per-nucleotide qualities are absent, and no much larger clonotype sits a single base away. TCR CDR3 regions were amplified from genomic DNA by multiplex PCR using the deep immunoSEQ assay. Extracted genomic DNA from each cell subset was spread evenly across all wells of several immunoSEQ 96-well plates, with each plate serving as a replicate. For sorted subsets, around 0.2 ug genomic DNA, equal to about 30,000 T cell genomes, was loaded into each replicate PCR. Purified libraries were quantified with a Qubit 3.0 fluorometer, sized on a Bioanalyzer 2100, and re-quantified with the KAPA Library Quantification kit. A separate single-read 150-cycle Illumina NextSeq 550 flow cell was used to sequence each immunoSEQ 96-well plate. The source study handled its data this way. Because the immunoSEQ output included only junctional sequences and no quality scores, the filtering could not be the same as the filtering used for full-length reads. Sequences were annotated with PyIR, a Python wrapper for IgBLAST v1.9, and V/J genes and CDR3 were assigned using IMGT germline references. Any read was removed if the V/J assignment was weak (E-value above 1e-6), the CDR3 was missing, or the read contained stop codons, out-of-frame junctions, or ambiguous translated residues. V3J clonotypes were defined as sequences sharing an identical inferred V gene, J gene, and CDR3 amino acid sequence. The percentage overlap between two repertoires was calculated by dividing the number of shared unique clonotypes by the size of the smaller repertoire. Three approaches were used to assess repertoire richness: RTK rarefaction, the Chao1 estimator, and Recon v2.1 estimates of unobserved clonotypes. Generation probabilities were computed with OLGA for all TCRbeta clonotypes obtained by the gDNA method from four donors. In TCRdb, the immuneACCESS table is reduced to in-frame sequences with V and J assigned. These tables do not hold every clone; where another copy was compared, an unresolved V gene accounts for under half, and the others remain unexplained. The V and J calls and the clone size are those of that table, but D and trimming were determined from the DNA. The sample yields around 2.5 million clones; 93% were counted once. In total, the top ten clones hold roughly 0.36% of the sample.

The donors were healthy, HIV-negative adults with no recently reported acute infections or vaccinations. Every donor was a Caucasian adult residing in Nashville, Tennessee, USA. CD4+ T cells were enriched through magnetic negative selection, after which naive cells were positively selected on CD45RA and the remaining negative fraction served as the memory subset. After blood collection by leukapheresis, PBMCs were isolated using Ficoll-Histopaque density gradient centrifugation and then cryopreserved in the vapor phase of liquid nitrogen. Analytical flow cytometry was used to check the purity and quantity of every magnetically sorted T cell population. Genomic DNA was isolated from each sorted fraction and quantified by UV absorbance on a Nanodrop 2000c. The data are from a study of shared clonotypes between healthy human individuals (dated by TCRdb to 2020 to 2022). Turning to the overall study: The cohort comprised a couple of women and a few men aged 18 to 49 years. For each donor, CD4 naive and CD4 memory were each run on three plates, CD8 naive on two plates, and CD8 memory on one plate. To estimate repertoire size and how much clonotypes are shared between individuals, the study performed deep sequencing of blood TCR repertoires from about five healthy adults. To increase sequencing depth and limit assay-specific biases, different laboratories used diverse techniques to prepare libraries and sequence TCR repertoires. Leukapheresis yielded between about 0.85 and 10 billion PBMCs per donor.

Broader findings and caveats from the paper: Estimated clonotype richness was generally larger for naive than for memory subsets. Rarefaction of sorted-subset datasets indicated incomplete sequencing despite the large sequencing depth. Based on pairwise subsampling, the degree of clonotype sharing among donors was expected to be affected by sequencing depth. Clonotypes shared by all four sorted-subset donors showed higher generation probabilities than non-shared clonotypes. The small number of donors limited the genetic and exposure-history diversity represented. Sampling was restricted to blood, and TCR repertoires in tissues likely differ from the TCR repertoires found in blood. Sharing across a few donors was observed for approximately 5% of naive CD4, about 4% of naive CD8, roughly 2.3% of memory CD4, and 0.4% of memory CD8 clonotypes.

The sequenced sample was naive CD4+ T cells from PBMCs. The sample's cell subset or site, from its label and the paper: CD45RA+ positively selected. The TCR sequence derives from a man between 18 and 35 years old in good health. Some clones in this sample may be carry-over from other donors' samples.

The CDR3 protein sequence reads: CASSELNSNLGNEQFF. The DNA sequence is TGTGCCAGCAGTGAACTTAACAGCAACCTGGGCAATGAGCAGTTCTTC. The sequence links TRBV2 to TRBJ2-1, with an unclear D gene assignment. Spanning cysteine to phenylalanine, the CDR3 consists of 16 amino acids. Only the CDR3 DNA is retained, 48 bases long and in frame from the first base. CDR1 SNHLY and CDR2 FYNNEI are derived from the germline V gene. V and J are truncated by 2 bases and 6 bases respectively, leaving an intervening sequence of 17 bases.